A single T cell receptor (beta chain) is shown here with its context. Its antigen is still unknown. The record originates from a study of T cell responses to AZD1222 COVID-19 vaccine. Findings of the study overall: Vaccination with two AZD1222 doses was followed by a rise in Spike-specific TCR breadth and depth.

Method: immunoSEQ multiplex PCR; TCRdb's copy keeps in-frame clones and lacks some. The table shows some 170,000 clones, with 70% to 90% occurring only once. Looked up from germline, CDR1 is SQVTM and CDR2 is ANQGSEA. The CDR3 is 13 amino acids. Trimming pared 5 bases from V and 5 bases from J, leaving 16 bases between. V is TRBV29-1 and J is TRBJ2-7; no clear D gene. The clonotype comes from an adult in good health. The sample here was peripheral blood, taken on day 0 of AZD1222 vaccination. Written as DNA, the CDR3 is TGCAGCGTTCGAGACCCGCCAGCCGACGAGCAGTACTTC. This sequence encodes CSVRDPPADEQYF.